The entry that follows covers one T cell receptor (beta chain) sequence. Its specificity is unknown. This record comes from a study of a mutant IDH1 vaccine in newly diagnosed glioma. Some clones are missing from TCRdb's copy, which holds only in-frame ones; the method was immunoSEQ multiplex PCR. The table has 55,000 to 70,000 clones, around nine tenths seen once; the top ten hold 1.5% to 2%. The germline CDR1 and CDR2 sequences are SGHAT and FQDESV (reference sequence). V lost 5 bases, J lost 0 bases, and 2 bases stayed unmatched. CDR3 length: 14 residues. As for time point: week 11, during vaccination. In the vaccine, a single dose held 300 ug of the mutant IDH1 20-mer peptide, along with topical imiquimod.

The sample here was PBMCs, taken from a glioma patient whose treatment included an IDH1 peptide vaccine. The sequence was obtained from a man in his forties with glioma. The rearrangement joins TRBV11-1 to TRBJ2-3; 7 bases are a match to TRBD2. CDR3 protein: CASSRDYSTDTQYF. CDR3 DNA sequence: TGTGCCAGCAGCCGGGACTATAGCACAGATACGCAGTATTTT.